The TCR beta chain under discussion was sequenced for a study of vaccination effects on CD4 cells after COVID-19. Study-wide context: Two-dose vaccination with either BNT162b2 or mRNA-1273 was given to the participants. Two convalescent donors provided samples 16 days and one week before vaccination.

Under the ViraFEST assay, PBMC were stimulated with viral peptide pools so that antigen-specific CD4+ T cells expanded. Sequencing was performed afterwards. It was after roughly ten days of culture that CD4+ T cells were isolated. By PCR, the person was confirmed to have had SARS-CoV-2 infection between March and December 2020. The researchers cultured around 2 million PBMC per well with roughly 11 IU/ml IL-2 and 8 to 10 ug/ml peptides. Of note for this clone: What it binds is unknown.

Method: immunoSEQ multiplex PCR; TCRdb's copy keeps in-frame clones and lacks some. This sample has around 40,000 clones, with around 79% found just once. Study results and limitations: In the study, convalescent patients were few, and early post-infection timepoints were absent.

Sequenced material: CD4+ T cells from PBMCs cultured with a peptide pool, taken before COVID-19 vaccination. The origin of this receptor is a human donor who had a prior SARS-CoV-2 infection.

The CDR3 spells CASSSQTGEGEKLFF. CDR3 in DNA: TGTGCCAGCAGCTCCCAGACAGGGGAGGGTGAAAAACTGTTTTTT. The chain recombines TRBV7-8 with TRBJ1-4, with 8 bases aligning to TRBD1. Looked up from germline, CDR1 is SGHVS and CDR2 is FQNEAQ. The trim removed 4 bases at V and 7 bases at J, leaving 8 bases unmatched. There are 15 residues in the CDR3.